The clone carrying this T cell receptor beta chain was found many times. The record originates from a study of patients and donors after allogeneic stem cell transplantation. The germline gives CDR1 SEHNR, CDR2 FQNEAQ (reference sequence). This CDR3 contains 13 residues. The germline V and J ends were trimmed by 4 bases and 3 bases, with 10 bases remaining between them. Via MiXCR, TCRdb re-called the RT-PCR reads, giving one row per CDR3 protein. Among about 9,900 distinct CDR3 sequences listed, around 5.9% were seen once. This chain connects TRBV7-9 to TRBJ2-7; TRBD2 is a possible D gene (6 bases). Sequences were obtained from blood, either unsorted or a sorted T cell fraction (not recorded which). This clonotype was obtained from a human donor who was either an allogeneic HSCT recipient or a stem cell or donor lymphocyte infusion donor (not recorded which). It is not recorded whose cells these are; they may come from a transplant donor. As DNA, the CDR3 is TGTGCCAGCAGCTCGGGACTTTTCTACGAGCAGTACTTC. Its protein is CASSSGLFYEQYF.